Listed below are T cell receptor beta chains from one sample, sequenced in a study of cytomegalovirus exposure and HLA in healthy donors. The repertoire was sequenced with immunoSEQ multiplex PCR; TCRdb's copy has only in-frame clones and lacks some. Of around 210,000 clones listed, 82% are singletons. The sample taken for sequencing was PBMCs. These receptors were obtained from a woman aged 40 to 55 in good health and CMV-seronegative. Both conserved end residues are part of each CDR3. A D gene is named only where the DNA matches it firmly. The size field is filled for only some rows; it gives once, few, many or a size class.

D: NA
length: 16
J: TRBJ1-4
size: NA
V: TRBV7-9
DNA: TGTGCCAGCAGCTTATACGGGGGTAGCACTAATGAAAAACTGTTTTTT
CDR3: CASSLYGGSTNEKLFF

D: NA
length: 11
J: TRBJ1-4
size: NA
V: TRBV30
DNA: TGTGCCTGGGGAAGGGGGGAAAAACTGTTTTTT
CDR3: CAWGRGEKLFF

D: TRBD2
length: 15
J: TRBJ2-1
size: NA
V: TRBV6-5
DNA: TGTGCCAGCAGTACTCCTAGCGGGAGCTACAATGAGCAGTTCTTC
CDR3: CASSTPSGSYNEQFF

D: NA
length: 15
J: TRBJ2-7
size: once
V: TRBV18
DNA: TGTGCCAGCTCACGGACAGAAAAGACACCGGGGGAGCAGTACTTC
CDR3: CASSRTEKTPGEQYF

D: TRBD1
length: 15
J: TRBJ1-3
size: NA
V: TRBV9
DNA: TGTGCCAGCACCACAATGAGGACAGGGGGAGACACCATATATTTT
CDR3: CASTTMRTGGDTIYF

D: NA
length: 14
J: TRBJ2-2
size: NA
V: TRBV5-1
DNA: TGCGCCAGCGAGGCGGGGATAAACACCGGGGAGCTGTTTTTT
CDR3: CASEAGINTGELFF

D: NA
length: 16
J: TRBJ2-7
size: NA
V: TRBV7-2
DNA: TGTGCCAGCAGCTACTCCGGACTCTCGAGCTCCTACGAGCAGTACTTC
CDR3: CASSYSGLSSSYEQYF

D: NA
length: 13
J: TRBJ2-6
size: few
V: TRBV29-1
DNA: TGCAGCGTTACCTACTCTGGGGCCAACGTCCTGACTTTC
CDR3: CSVTYSGANVLTF

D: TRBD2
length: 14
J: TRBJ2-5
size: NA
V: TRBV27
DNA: TGTGCCAGCAGACTAGCGGGGGCCCAAGAGACCCAGTACTTC
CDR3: CASRLAGAQETQYF

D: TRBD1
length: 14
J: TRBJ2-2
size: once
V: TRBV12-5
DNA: TGTGCTAGTGGGCCTGGGACAGCCGGGGGGGAGCTGTTTTTT
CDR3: CASGPGTAGGELFF

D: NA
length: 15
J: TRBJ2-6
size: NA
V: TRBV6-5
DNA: TGTGCCAGCAGCCTCGGGGGAACTGGGGCCAACGTCCTGACTTTC
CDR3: CASSLGGTGANVLTF

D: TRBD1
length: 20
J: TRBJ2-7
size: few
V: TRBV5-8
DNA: TGTGCCAGCAGCGGGAGGGCCCGGGACAGGGTATTATCGCTGCCGTACGAGCAGTACTTC
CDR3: CASSGRARDRVLSLPYEQYF

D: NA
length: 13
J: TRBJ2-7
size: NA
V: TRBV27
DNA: TGTGCCAGCTCTGGCCAGGGTCGGAGTGAGCAGTACTTC
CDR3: CASSGQGRSEQYF

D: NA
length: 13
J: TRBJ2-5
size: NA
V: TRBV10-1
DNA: TGCGCCAGCAGTCGAGAGCTACAAGAGACCCAGTACTTC
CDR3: CASSRELQETQYF

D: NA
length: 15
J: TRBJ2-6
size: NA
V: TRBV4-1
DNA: TGCGCCAGCAGTTTGGCAGTCTCTGGGGCCAACGTCCTGACTTTC
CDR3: CASSLAVSGANVLTF

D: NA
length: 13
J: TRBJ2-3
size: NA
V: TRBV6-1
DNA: TGTGCCAGCAGGCGGGCAGCCACAGATACGCAGTATTTT
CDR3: CASRRAATDTQYF

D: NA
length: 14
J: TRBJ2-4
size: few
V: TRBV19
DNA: TGTGCCAGTAGTATACAATCGGCGGCTAACATTCAGTACTTC
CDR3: CASSIQSAANIQYF

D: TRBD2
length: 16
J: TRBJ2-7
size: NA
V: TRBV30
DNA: TGTGCCTGGGCCCCGGGACTAGCGGGCCGCGTCTACGAGCAGTACTTC
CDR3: CAWAPGLAGRVYEQYF

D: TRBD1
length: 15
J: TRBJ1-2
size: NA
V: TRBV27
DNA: TGTGCCAGCAGAGACGGACAGGGGGATAGTAATGGCTACACCTTC
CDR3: CASRDGQGDSNGYTF

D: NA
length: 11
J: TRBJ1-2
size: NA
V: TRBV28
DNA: TGTGCCACACTAGTTAAAGGTGGCTACACCTTC
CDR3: CATLVKGGYTF

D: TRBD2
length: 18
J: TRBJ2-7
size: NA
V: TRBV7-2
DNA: TGTGCCAGCAGCGCCACCGAAGCGGGAGGCCTTAGCTCCTACGAGCAGTACTTC
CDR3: CASSATEAGGLSSYEQYF

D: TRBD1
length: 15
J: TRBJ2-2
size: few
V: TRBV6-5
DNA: TGTGCCAGCAGTTATCAGGGGGCAGGCACCGGGGAGCTGTTTTTT
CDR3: CASSYQGAGTGELFF

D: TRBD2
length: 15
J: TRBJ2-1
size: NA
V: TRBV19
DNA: TGTGCCAGTAGAAGAAGGGGACTAGCTAGGAATGAGCAGTTCTTC
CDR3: CASRRRGLARNEQFF

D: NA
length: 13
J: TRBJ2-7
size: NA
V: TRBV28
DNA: TGTGCCAGTACCAGGGGTTGGGTATACGAGCAGTACTTC
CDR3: CASTRGWVYEQYF

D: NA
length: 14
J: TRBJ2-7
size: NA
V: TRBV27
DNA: TGTGCCAGCAGTTTAGCAGGGGTCCTAGGCGAGCAGTACTTC
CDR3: CASSLAGVLGEQYF

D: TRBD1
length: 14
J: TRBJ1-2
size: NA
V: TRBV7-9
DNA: TGTGCCAGCAGCTCCGACAGGGGTAACTATGGCTACACCTTC
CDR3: CASSSDRGNYGYTF

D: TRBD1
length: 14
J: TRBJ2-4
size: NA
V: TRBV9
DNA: TGTGCCAGCAGCGTAGTAGGGGGCTCGGACATTCAGTACTTC
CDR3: CASSVVGGSDIQYF

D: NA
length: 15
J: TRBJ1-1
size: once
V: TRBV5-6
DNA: TGTGCCAGCAGGAATTGGGGGGGGATACCGACTGAAGCTTTCTTT
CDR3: CASRNWGGIPTEAFF

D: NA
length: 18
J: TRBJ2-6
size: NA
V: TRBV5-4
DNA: TGTGCCAGCAGCTCCGGCGGCCACATGAGCTCTGGGGCCAACGTCCTGACTTTC
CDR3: CASSSGGHMSSGANVLTF

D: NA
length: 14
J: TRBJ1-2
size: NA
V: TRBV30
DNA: TGTGCCTGGACCCTAAGCCGGGCCTCGGGGGGCTACACCTTC
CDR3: CAWTLSRASGGYTF

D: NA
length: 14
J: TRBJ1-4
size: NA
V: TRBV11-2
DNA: TGTGCCAGCAGCTTAGATCAGGGGAGATGGAGCCTGTTTTTT
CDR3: CASSLDQGRWSLFF

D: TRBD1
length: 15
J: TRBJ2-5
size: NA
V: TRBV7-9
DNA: TGTGCCAGCAGCTCAATCGGACAGGGGAGAGAGACCCAGTACTTC
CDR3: CASSSIGQGRETQYF

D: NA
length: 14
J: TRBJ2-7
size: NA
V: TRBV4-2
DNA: TGTGCCAGCAGCCAAGATTTAGGGGGCTACGAGCAGTACTTC
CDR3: CASSQDLGGYEQYF

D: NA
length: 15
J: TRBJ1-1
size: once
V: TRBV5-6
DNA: TGTGCCAGCAGCTCGTACTCAGGGGCGGTCACTGAAGCTTTCTTT
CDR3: CASSSYSGAVTEAFF

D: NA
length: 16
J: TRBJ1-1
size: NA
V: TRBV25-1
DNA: TGTGCCAGCATCCCCACCTGGGGCAGCTTGAACACTGAAGCTTTCTTT
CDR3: CASIPTWGSLNTEAFF

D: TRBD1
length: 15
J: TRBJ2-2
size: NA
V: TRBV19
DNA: TGTGCCAGTTTACCGGGACAGATTTTTACCGGGGAGCTGTTTTTT
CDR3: CASLPGQIFTGELFF

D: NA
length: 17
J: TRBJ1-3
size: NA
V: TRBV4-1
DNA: TGCGCCAGCAGCCAAGAAAACCCAGGCCCACCTGGAAACACCATATATTTT
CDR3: CASSQENPGPPGNTIYF

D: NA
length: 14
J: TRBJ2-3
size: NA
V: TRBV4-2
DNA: TGTGCCAGCAGCCAAGGTAGCGGCACAGATACGCAGTATTTT
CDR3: CASSQGSGTDTQYF

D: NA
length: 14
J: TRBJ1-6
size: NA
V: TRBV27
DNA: TGTGCCAGCACGGAAGGAGGGGCTCGGTCACCCCTCCACTTT
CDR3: CASTEGGARSPLHF

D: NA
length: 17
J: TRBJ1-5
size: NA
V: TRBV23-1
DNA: TGCGCCAGCAGTCATTTGGGACACTCCTATAGCAATCAGCCCCAGCATTTT
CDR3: CASSHLGHSYSNQPQHF

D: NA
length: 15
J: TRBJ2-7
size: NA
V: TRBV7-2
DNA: TGTGCCAGCAGCTTAGATAGCGGTTCGCCCTACGAGCAGTACTTC
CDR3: CASSLDSGSPYEQYF

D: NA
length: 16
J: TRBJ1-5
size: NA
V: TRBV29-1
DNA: TGCAGCCTGGGGACTCTGGGTCTGAATAGCAATCAGCCCCAGCATTTT
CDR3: CSLGTLGLNSNQPQHF

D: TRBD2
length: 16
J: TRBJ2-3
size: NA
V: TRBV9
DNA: TGTGCCAGCAGCCCGGAGGGACTAGCGTTGGGGGTTACGCAGTATTTT
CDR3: CASSPEGLALGVTQYF

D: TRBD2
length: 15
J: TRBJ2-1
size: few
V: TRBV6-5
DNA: TGTGCCAGCAGCGCGACTAGCGGGGGTGCGGATGAGCAGTTCTTC
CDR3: CASSATSGGADEQFF

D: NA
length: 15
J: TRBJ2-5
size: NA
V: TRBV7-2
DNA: TGTGCCAGCAGCTTAATCCTTGCGGATGGGGAGACCCAGTACTTC
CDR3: CASSLILADGETQYF

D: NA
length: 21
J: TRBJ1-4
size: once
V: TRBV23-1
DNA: TGCGCCAGCAGTCGGGCCTCGGTCAAACGGGGAATCGGGGCAACTAATGAAAAACTGTTTTTT
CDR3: CASSRASVKRGIGATNEKLFF

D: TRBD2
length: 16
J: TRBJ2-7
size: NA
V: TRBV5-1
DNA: TGCGCCAGCAGCTTGGCCACTAGCGGGAGAGTTAACGAGCAGTACTTC
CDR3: CASSLATSGRVNEQYF

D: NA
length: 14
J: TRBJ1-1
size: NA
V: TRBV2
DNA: TGTGCCAGCATAAACACCGGGGGGGGTACTGAAGCTTTCTTT
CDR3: CASINTGGGTEAFF

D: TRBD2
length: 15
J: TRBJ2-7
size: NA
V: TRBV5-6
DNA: TGTGCCAGCAGCTTCATGGGGGGGTTCTTGTACGAGCAGTACTTC
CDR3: CASSFMGGFLYEQYF

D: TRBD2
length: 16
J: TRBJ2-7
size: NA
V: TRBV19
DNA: TGTGCCAGTAGTACGACGAGTTCGGGAGGTGCCTACGAGCAGTACTTC
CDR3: CASSTTSSGGAYEQYF

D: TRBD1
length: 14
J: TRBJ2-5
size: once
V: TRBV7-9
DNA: TGTGCCAGCAGCACCCGACAGGGTATGGAGACCCAGTACTTC
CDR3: CASSTRQGMETQYF